This is a list of T cell receptor beta chains from one sample in a study of T cell repertoires in cytomegalovirus infection. One entry per CDR3 protein, called by TCRdb with MiXCR from the reads. The table shows roughly 640,000 distinct CDR3 sequences, with about 24% occurring only once. Sequencing input: CD8+ T cells from PBMCs. The receptors stem from a human donor in good health (CMV status not recorded). Some clones in this sample may be carry-over from other donors' samples. The CDR3 runs from the conserved cysteine through the conserved F or W. D genes are given only for firm matches. A row's size may be missing; if present it is once, few, many or a size class.

CDR3: CAISESSSPTPPEQYF
DNA: TGTGCCATCAGTGAGTCCTCTAGCCCCACCCCCCCCGAGCAGTACTTC
J: TRBJ2-7
V: TRBV10-3
size: -
D: -

CDR3: CASSQESGGRLYNEQFF
DNA: TGTGCCAGCAGCCAAGAGTCGGGGGGGAGACTATACAATGAGCAGTTCTTC
J: TRBJ2-1
V: TRBV3-1
size: few
D: TRBD2

CDR3: CSARSDRGRYTEAFF
DNA: TGCAGTGCTAGATCCGACAGGGGACGGTACACTGAAGCTTTCTTT
J: TRBJ1-1
V: TRBV20-1
size: few
D: TRBD1

CDR3: CASSLAVEQYF
DNA: TGTGCCAGCAGCTTAGCCGTCGAGCAGTACTTC
J: TRBJ2-7
V: TRBV7-9
size: -
D: -

CDR3: CASSFQGAPYNEQFF
DNA: TGTGCCAGCAGCTTTCAGGGGGCCCCCTACAATGAGCAGTTCTTC
J: TRBJ2-1
V: TRBV5-5
size: -
D: TRBD1

CDR3: CASSAEEAVSTDTQYF
DNA: TGTGCCAGCAGCGCCGAAGAAGCCGTTAGCACAGATACGCAGTATTTT
J: TRBJ2-3
V: TRBV9
size: -
D: -

CDR3: CASSGTGFNEQFF
DNA: TGCGCCAGCAGTGGGACAGGGTTCAATGAGCAGTTCTTC
J: TRBJ2-1
V: TRBV4-3
size: -
D: TRBD1

CDR3: CSVDEGLGTQYF
DNA: TGCAGCGTTGACGAGGGTTTGGGGACCCAGTACTTC
J: TRBJ2-5
V: TRBV29-1
size: few
D: -

CDR3: CASSLGTLEAFF
DNA: TGTGCCAGCAGCTTAGGGACGCTTGAAGCTTTCTTT
J: TRBJ1-1
V: TRBV7-9
size: many
D: -

CDR3: CASSMQASTDTQYF
DNA: TGTGCCAGTAGTATGCAGGCTAGCACAGATACGCAGTATTTT
J: TRBJ2-3
V: TRBV19
size: many
D: -

CDR3: CASSIVGNQPQHF
DNA: TGTGCCAGTAGTATTGTCGGGAATCAGCCCCAGCATTTT
J: TRBJ1-5
V: TRBV19
size: few
D: -

CDR3: CASSFSPSGPNPLHF
DNA: TGTGCCAGCAGTTTTTCCCCTAGTGGCCCGAACCCCCTCCACTTT
J: TRBJ1-6
V: TRBV28
size: -
D: -

CDR3: CASSQENHPHTEAFF
DNA: TGTGCCAGCAGCCAAGAAAATCACCCCCACACTGAAGCTTTCTTT
J: TRBJ1-1
V: TRBV14
size: -
D: -

CDR3: CASSYLYEQYF
DNA: TGTGCCAGCAGCTATTTGTACGAGCAGTACTTC
J: TRBJ2-7
V: TRBV7-9
size: many
D: -

CDR3: CSAIGLAGNNEQFF
DNA: TGCAGTGCTATAGGCCTAGCGGGGAACAATGAGCAGTTCTTC
J: TRBJ2-1
V: TRBV20-1
size: -
D: TRBD2

CDR3: CASRERTPYNSPLHF
DNA: TGTGCCAGCAGAGAAAGGACACCTTATAATTCACCCCTCCACTTT
J: TRBJ1-6
V: TRBV5-5
size: -
D: -

CDR3: CASLSPSGDGGTDTQYF
DNA: TGTGCCAGCCTTTCCCCCAGCGGGGACGGAGGCACAGATACGCAGTATTTT
J: TRBJ2-3
V: TRBV7-2
size: -
D: TRBD2

CDR3: CASTVHGGETQYF
DNA: TGTGCCAGCACAGTTCACGGGGGGGAGACCCAGTACTTC
J: TRBJ2-5
V: TRBV12-3/TRBV12-4
size: many
D: TRBD2

CDR3: CASSAPLSIGGYTF
DNA: TGTGCCAGCAGCGCCCCCCTATCAATTGGTGGCTACACCTTC
J: TRBJ1-2
V: TRBV7-9
size: few
D: -

CDR3: CSARPRDRGTDTQYF
DNA: TGCAGTGCTAGACCCCGGGACAGGGGGACAGATACGCAGTATTTT
J: TRBJ2-3
V: TRBV20-1
size: few
D: TRBD1

CDR3: CASSLPGGQIHGDTQYF
DNA: TGTGCCAGCAGCTTACCCGGGGGGCAGATTCACGGAGATACGCAGTATTTT
J: TRBJ2-3
V: TRBV7-8
size: -
D: -

CDR3: CASSPGTGTSYNEQFF
DNA: TGTGCCAGCAGCCCCGGGACAGGCACCTCCTACAATGAGCAGTTCTTC
J: TRBJ2-1
V: TRBV7-9
size: -
D: TRBD1